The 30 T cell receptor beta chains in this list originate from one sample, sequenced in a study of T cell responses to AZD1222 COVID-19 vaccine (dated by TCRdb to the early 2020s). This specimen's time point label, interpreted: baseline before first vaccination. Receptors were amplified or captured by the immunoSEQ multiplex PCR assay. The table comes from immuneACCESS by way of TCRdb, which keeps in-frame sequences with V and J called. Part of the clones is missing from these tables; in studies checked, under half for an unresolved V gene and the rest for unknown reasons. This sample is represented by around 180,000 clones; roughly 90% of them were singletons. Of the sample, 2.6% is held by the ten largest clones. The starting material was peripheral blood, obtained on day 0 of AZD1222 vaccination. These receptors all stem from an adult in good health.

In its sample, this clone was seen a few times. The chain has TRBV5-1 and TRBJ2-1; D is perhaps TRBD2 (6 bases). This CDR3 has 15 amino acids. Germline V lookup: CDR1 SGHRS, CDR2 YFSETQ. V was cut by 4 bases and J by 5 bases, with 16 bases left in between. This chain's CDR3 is CASSPRGGENNEQFF. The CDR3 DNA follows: TGCGCCAGCAGCCCTCGGGGCGGGGAAAACAATGAGCAGTTCTTC. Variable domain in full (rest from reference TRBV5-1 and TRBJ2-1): KAGVTQTPRYLIKTRGQQVTLSCSPISGHRSVSWYQQTPGQGLQFLFEYFSETQRNKGNFPGRFSGRQFSNSRSEMNVSTLELGDSALYLCASSPRGGENNEQFFGPGTRLTVL.

CDR3 amino acids: CASSRTTGSNQPQHF. The CDR3 nucleotides are TGTGCCAGCAGCCGAACTACAGGTAGCAATCAGCCCCAGCATTTT. The J gene is TRBJ1-5, the V gene TRBV6-5; TRBD1 might be the D (5 bases). CDR1 MNHEY and CDR2 SVGAGI come from the germline V gene. The CDR3 runs to 15 residues. Deletions cut 6 bases from V and 0 bases from J, with 12 bases between.

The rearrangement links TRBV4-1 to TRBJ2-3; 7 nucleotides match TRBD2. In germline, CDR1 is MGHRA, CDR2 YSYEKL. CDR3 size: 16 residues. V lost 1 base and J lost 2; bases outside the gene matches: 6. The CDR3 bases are TGCGCCAGCAGCCAAGTTCTAGCGGACTACACAGATACGCAGTATTTT. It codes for CASSQVLADYTDTQYF.

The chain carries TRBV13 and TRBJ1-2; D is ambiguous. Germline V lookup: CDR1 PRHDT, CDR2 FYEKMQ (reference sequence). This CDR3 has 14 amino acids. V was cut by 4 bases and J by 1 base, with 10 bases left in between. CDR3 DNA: TGTGCCAGCAGCTCGAAACACGTTAACTATGGCTACACCTTC. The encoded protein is CASSSKHVNYGYTF. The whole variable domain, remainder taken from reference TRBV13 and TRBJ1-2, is AAGVIQSPRHLIKEKRETATLKCYPIPRHDTVYWYQQGPGQDPQFLISFYEKMQSDKGSIPDRFSAQQFSDYHSELNMSSLELGDSALYFCASSSKHVNYGYTFGSGTRLTVV.

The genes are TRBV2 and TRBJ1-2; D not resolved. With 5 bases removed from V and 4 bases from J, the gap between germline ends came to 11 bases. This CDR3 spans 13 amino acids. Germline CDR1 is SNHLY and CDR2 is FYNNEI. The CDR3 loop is CASSREKLYGYTF. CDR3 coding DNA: TGTGCCAGCAGTCGGGAGAAGCTCTATGGCTACACCTTC.

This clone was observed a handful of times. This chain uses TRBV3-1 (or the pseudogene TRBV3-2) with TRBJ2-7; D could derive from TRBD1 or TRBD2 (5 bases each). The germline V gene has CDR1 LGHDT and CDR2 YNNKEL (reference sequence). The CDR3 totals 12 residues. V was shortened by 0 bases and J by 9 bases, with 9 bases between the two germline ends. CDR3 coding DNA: TGTGCCAGCAGCCAAGAAGGGACCCCGCAGTACTTC. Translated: CASSQEGTPQYF.

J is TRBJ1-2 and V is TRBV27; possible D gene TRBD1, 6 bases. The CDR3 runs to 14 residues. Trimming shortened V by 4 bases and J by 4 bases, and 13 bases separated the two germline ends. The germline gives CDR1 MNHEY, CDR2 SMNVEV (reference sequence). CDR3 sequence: CASSSRTAFYGYTF. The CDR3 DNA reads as TGTGCCAGCAGTTCGAGGACAGCCTTCTATGGCTACACCTTC.

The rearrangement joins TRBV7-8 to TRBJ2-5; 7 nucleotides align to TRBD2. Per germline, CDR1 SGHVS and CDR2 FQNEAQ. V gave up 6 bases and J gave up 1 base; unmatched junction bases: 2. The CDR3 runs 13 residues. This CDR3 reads CASRGGFQETQYF. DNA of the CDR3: TGTGCCAGCAGGGGGGGGTTCCAAGAGACCCAGTACTTC.

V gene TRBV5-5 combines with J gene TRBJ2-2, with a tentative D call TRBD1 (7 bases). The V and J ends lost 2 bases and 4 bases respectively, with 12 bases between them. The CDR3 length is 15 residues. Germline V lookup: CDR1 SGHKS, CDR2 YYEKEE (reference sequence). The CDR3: CASSLGGGATGELFF. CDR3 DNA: TGTGCCAGCAGCTTAGGAGGGGGCGCCACCGGGGAGCTGTTTTTT.

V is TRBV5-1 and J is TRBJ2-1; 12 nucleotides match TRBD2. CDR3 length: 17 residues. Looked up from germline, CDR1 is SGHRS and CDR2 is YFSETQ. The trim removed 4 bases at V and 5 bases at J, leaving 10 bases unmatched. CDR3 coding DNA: TGCGCCAGCAGCCTCAGACTAGCGGGAGCTGCTGACAATGAGCAGTTCTTC. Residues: CASSLRLAGAADNEQFF.

The CDR3 nucleotides are TGTGCCGGAAGGACGTCTACTAGCACAGATACGCAGTATTTT. This translates into CAGRTSTSTDTQYF. The chain carries TRBV2 and TRBJ2-3; D unresolved. Per the germline V gene, CDR1 is SNHLY and CDR2 is FYNNEI. The germline V and J ends were trimmed by 11 bases and 0 bases, with 15 bases remaining between them. The CDR3 totals 14 residues.

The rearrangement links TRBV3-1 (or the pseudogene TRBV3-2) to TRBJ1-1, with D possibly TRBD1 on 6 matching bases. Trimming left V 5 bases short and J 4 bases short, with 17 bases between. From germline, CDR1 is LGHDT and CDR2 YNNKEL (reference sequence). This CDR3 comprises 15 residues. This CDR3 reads CASSSWGASGTEAFF. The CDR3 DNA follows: TGTGCCAGCAGCTCATGGGGGGCCTCGGGCACTGAAGCTTTCTTT.

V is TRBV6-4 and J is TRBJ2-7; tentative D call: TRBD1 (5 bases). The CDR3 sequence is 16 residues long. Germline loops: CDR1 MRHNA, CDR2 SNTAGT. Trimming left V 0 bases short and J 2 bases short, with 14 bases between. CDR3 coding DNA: TGTGCCAGCAGTGACTCGGTGGCCCAAGGGGCCTACGAGCAGTACTTC. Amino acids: CASSDSVAQGAYEQYF.

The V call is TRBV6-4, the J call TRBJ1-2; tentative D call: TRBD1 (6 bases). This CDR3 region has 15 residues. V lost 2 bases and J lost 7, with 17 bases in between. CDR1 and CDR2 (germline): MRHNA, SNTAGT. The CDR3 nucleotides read TGTGCCAGCAGTGACACGGAACAGGGAGTCGGTGGCTACACCTTC. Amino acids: CASSDTEQGVGGYTF.

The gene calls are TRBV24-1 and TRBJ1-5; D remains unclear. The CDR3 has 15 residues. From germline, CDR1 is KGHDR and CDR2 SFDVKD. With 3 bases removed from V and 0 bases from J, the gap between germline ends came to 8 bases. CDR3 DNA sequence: TGTGCCACCAGTGATCAACATAATAGCAATCAGCCCCAGCATTTT. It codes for CATSDQHNSNQPQHF.

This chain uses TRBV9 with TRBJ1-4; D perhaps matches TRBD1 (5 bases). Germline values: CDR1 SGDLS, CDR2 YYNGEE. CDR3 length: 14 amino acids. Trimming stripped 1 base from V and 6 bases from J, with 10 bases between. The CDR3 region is CASSVSGYDEKLFF. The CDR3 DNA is TGTGCCAGCAGCGTATCAGGGTACGATGAAAAACTGTTTTTT.

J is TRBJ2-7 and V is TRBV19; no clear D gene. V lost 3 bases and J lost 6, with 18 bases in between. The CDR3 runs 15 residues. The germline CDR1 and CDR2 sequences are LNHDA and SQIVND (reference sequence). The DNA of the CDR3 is TGTGCCAGTAGTATCGGTGCGACCGGGTCCCTCGAGCAGTACTTC. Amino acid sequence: CASSIGATGSLEQYF.

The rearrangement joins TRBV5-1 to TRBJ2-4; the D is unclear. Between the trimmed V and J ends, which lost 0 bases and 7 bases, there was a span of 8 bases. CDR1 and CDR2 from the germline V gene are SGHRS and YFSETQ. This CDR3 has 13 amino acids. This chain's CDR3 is CASSLVDGNIQYF. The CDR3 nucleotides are TGCGCCAGCAGCTTGGTGGACGGGAACATTCAGTACTTC.

CDR3 region: CASSLAGDADTQYF. The CDR3 coding sequence is TGTGCCAGCAGCTTAGCGGGAGATGCAGATACGCAGTATTTT. The chain combines TRBV7-8 with TRBJ2-3; the D gene is possibly TRBD2 (5 bases). Looked up from germline, CDR1 is SGHVS and CDR2 is FQNEAQ. V dropped 0 bases and J dropped 4 bases, with 8 bases sitting between them. The CDR3 extends over 14 amino acids.

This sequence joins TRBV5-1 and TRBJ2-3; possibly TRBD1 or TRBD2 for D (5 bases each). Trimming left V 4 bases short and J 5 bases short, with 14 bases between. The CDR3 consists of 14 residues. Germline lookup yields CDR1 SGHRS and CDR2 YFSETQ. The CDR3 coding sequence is TGCGCCAGCAGCCCCTTGGGGGTGGGAGATACGCAGTATTTT. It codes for CASSPLGVGDTQYF.

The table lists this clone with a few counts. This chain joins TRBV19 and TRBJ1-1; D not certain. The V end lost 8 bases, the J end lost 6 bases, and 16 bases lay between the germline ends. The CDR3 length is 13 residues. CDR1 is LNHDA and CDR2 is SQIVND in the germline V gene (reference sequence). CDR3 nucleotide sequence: TGTGCCAGTGACGTTGGGTATCGGGCTGAAGCTTTCTTT. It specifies CASDVGYRAEAFF.

CDR3: CSARWRARDEQFF. In nucleotides, the CDR3 is TGCAGCGCCAGGTGGCGGGCAAGGGATGAGCAGTTCTTC. The V and J genes are TRBV29-1 and TRBJ2-1, with D possibly being TRBD2 (5 bases). From germline, CDR1 is SQVTM and CDR2 ANQGSEA. The ends were cut back, 7 bases at V and 8 bases at J, with 18 bases in the middle. The CDR3 loop spans 13 amino acids.

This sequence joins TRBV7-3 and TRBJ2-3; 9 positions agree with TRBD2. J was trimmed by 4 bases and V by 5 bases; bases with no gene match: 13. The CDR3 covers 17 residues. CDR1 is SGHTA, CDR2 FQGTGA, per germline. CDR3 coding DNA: TGTGCCAGCAGCCCCCAGGGGGGCGGGAGGGGGCCAGATACGCAGTATTTT. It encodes CASSPQGGGRGPDTQYF.

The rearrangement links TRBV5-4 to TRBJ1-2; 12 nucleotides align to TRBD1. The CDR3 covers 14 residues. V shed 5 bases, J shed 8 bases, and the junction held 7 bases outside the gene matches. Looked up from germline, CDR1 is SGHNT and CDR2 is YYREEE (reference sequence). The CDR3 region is CASSSGQGARGYTF. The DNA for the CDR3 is TGTGCCAGCAGTTCGGGACAGGGGGCGCGAGGCTACACCTTC.

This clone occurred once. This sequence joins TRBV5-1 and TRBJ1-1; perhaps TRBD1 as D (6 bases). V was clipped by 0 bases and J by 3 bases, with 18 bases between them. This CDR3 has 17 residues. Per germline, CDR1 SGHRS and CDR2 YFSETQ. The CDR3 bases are TGCGCCAGCAGCTTGGACAGGGCCGAAAAGGGGGACACTGAAGCTTTCTTT. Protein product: CASSLDRAEKGDTEAFF.

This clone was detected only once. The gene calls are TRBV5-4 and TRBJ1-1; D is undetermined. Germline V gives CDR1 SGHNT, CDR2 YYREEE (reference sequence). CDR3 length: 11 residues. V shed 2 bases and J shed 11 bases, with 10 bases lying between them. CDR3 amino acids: CASSFSGRAFF. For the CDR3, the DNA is TGTGCCAGCAGCTTTTCTGGACGGGCTTTCTTT.

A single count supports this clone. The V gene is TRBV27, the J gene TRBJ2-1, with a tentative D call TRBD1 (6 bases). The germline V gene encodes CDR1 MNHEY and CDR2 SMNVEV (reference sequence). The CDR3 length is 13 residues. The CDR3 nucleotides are TGTACACAAACAGGGATGGAAGGCAATGAGCAGTTCTTC. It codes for CTQTGMEGNEQFF.

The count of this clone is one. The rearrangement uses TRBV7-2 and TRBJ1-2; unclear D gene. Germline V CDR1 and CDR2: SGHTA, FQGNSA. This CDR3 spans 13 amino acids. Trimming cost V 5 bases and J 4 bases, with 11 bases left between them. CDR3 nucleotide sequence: TGTGCCAGCAGCCCAGTTATGGGCTATGGCTACACCTTC. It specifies CASSPVMGYGYTF.

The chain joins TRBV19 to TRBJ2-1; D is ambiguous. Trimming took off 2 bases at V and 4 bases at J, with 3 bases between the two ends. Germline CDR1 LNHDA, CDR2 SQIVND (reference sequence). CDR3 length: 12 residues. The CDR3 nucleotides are TGTGCCAGTAGTATAATTTACAATGAGCAGTTCTTC. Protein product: CASSIIYNEQFF.

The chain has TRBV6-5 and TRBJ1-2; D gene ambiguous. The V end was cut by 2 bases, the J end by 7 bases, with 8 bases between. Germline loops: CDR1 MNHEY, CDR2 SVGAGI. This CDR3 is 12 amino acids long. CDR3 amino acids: CASSYEGAGYTF. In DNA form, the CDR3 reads TGTGCCAGCAGTTACGAAGGAGCTGGCTACACCTTC.